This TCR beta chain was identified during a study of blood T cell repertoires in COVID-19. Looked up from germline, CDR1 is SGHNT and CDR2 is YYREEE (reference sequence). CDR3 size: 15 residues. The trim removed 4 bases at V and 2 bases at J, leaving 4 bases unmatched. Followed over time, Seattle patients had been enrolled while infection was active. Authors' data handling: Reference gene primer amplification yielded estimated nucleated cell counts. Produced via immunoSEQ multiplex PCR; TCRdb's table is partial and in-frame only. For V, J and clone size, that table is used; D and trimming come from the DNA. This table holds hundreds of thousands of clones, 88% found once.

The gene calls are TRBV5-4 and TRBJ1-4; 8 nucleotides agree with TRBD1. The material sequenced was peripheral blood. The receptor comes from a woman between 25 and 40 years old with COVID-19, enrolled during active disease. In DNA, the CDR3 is TGTGCCAGCAGCGGAGGACAGGGCACTAATGAAAAACTGTTTTTT. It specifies CASSGGQGTNEKLFF.